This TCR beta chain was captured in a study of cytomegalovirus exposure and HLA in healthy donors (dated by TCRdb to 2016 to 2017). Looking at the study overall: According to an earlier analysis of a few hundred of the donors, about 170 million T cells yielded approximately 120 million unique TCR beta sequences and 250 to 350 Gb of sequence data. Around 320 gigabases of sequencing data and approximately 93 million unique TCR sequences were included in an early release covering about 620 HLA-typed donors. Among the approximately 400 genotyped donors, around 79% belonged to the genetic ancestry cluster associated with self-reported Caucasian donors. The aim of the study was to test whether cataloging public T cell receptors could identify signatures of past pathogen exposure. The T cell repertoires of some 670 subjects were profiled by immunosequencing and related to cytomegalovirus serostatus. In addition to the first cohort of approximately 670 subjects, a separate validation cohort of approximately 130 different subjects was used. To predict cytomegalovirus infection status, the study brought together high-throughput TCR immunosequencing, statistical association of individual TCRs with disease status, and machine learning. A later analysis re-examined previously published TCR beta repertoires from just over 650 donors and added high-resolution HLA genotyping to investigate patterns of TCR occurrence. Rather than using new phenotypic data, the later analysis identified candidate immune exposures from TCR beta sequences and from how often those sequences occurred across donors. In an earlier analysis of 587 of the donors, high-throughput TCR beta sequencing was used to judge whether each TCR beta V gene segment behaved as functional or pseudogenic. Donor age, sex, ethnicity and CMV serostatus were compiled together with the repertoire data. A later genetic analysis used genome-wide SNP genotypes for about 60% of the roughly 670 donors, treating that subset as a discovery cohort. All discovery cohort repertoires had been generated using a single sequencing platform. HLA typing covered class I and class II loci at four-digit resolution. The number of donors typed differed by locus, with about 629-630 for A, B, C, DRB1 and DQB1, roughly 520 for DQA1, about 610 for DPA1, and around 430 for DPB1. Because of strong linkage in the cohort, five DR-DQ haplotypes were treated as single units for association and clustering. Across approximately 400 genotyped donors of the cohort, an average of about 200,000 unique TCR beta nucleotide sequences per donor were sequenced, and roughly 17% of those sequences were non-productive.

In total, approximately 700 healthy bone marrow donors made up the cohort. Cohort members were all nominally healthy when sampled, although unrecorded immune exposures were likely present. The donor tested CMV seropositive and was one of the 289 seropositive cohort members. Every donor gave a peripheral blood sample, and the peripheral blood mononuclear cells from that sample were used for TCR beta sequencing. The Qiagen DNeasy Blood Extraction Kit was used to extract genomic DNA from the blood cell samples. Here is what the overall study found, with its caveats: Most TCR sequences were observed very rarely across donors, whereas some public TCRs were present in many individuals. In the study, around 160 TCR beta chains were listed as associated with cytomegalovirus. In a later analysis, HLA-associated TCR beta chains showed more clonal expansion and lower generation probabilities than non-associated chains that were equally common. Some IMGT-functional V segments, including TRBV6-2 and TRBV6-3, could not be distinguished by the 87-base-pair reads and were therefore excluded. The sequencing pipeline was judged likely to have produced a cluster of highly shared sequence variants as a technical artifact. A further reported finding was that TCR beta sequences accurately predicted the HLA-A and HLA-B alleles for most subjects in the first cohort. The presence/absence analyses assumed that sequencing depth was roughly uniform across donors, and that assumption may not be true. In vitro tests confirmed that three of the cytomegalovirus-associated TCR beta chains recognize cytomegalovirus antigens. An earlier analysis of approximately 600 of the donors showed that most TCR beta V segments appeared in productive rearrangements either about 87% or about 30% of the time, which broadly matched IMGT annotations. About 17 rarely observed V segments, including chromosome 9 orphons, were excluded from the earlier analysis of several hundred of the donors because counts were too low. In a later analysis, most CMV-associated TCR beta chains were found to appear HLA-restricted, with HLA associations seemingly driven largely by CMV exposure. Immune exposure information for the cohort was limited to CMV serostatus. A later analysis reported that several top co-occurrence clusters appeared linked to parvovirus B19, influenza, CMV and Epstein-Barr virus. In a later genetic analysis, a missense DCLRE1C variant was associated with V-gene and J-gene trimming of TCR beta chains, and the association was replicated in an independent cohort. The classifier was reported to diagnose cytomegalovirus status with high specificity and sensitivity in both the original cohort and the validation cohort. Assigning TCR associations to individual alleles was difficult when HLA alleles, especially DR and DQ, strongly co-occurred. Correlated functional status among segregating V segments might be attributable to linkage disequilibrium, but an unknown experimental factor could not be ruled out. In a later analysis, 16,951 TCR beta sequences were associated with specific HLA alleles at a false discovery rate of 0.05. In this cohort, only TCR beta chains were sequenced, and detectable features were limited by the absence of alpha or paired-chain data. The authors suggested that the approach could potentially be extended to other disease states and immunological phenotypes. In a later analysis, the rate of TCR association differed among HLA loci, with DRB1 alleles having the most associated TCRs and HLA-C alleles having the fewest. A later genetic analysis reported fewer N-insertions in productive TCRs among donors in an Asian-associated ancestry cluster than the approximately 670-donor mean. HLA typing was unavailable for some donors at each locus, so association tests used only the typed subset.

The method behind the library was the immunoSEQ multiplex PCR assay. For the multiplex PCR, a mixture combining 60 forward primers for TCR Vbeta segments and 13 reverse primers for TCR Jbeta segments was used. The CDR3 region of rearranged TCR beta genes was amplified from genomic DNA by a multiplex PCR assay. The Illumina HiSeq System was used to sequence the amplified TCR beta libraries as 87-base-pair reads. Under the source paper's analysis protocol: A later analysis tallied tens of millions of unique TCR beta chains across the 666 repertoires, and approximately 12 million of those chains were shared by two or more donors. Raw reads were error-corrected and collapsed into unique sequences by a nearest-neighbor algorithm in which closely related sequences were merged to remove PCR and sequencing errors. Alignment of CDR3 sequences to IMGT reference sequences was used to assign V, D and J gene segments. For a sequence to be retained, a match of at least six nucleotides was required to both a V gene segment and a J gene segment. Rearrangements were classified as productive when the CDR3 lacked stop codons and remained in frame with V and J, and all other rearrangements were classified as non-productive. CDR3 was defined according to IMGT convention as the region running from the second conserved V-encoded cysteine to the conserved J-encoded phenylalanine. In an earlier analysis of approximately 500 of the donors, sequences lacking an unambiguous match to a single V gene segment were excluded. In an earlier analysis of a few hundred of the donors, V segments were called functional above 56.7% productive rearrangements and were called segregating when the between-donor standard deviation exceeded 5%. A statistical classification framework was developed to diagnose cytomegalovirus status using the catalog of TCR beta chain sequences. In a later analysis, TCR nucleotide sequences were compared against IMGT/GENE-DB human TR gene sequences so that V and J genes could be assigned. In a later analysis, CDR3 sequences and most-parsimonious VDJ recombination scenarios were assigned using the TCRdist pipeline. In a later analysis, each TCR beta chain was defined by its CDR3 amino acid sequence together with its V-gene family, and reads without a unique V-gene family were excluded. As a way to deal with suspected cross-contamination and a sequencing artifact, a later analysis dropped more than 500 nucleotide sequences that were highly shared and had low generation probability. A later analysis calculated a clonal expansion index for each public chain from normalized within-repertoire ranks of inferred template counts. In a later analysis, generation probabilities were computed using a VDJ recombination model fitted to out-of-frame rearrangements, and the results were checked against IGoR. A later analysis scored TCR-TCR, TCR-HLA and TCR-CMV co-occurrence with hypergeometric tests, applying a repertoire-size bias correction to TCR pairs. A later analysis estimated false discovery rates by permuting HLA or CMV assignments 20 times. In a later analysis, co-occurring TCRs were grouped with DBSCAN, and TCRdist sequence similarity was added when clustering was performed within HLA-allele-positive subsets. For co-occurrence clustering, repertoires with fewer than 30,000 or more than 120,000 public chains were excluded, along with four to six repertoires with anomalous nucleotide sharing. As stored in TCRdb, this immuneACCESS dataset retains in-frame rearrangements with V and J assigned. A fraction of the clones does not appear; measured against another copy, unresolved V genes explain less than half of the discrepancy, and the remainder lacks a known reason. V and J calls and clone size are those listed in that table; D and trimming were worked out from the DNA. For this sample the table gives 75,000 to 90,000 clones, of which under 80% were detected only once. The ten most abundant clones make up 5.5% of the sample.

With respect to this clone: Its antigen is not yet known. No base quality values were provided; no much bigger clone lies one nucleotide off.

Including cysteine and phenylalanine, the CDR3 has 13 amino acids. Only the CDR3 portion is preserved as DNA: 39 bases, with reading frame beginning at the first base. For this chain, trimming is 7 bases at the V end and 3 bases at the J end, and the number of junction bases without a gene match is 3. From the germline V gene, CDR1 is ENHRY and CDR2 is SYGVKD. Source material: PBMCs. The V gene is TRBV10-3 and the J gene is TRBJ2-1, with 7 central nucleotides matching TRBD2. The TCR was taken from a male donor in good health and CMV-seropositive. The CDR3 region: CAIKQRDYNEQFF. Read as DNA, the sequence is TGTGCCATCAAACAGCGGGACTACAATGAGCAGTTCTTC.